A single sample is the source of the 17 T cell receptor beta chains below, sequenced in a study of beta chain features in type 1 diabetes. Expressed TCRB transcripts were sequenced because the entire RNA isolate underwent reverse transcription. TCRdb's table, derived via immunoSEQ multiplex PCR, lists solely in-frame clones and lacks some. The data contain about 410,000 clones, around 13% of them singletons. The specimen sequenced was naive CD4+ T cells from blood. All receptors derive from a man aged 25 to 40 in good health.

Comments on this clone: This sample includes further DNA sequences coding for the same CDR3. V gene TRBV12-5 combines with J gene TRBJ2-1; D gene uncertain. The CDR3 runs 11 residues. Germline loops: CDR1 LGHNT, CDR2 FRNRAP. V was pared by 0 bases and J by 7 bases, with 1 base between. CDR3 sequence: CASGLVNEQFF. The CDR3 region has the DNA TGTGCTAGTGGTTTGGTAAATGAGCAGTTCTTC. The complete variable domain, with remaining parts taken from reference TRBV12-5 and TRBJ2-1, reads DARVTQTPRHKVTEMGQEVTMRCQPILGHNTVFWYRQTMMQGLELLAYFRNRAPLDDSGMPKDRFSAEMPDATLATLKIQPSEPRDSAVYFCASGLVNEQFFGPGTRLTVL.

J is TRBJ1-1 and V is TRBV2, with D perhaps TRBD1 (5 bases). V lost 3 bases to trimming and J lost 8 bases, with 10 bases between them. The germline gives CDR1 SNHLY, CDR2 FYNNEI. The CDR3 is 12 residues long. The CDR3 DNA sequence: TGTGCCAGCAGTGACGGCAGGGTCGAAGCTTTCTTT. This encodes CASSDGRVEAFF.

CDR3 nucleotides: TGCAGTGCTACCCTTGCGGAGACCCAGTACTTC. Translated: CSATLAETQYF. The chain is built from TRBV20-1 and TRBJ2-5; D is ambiguous. The CDR3 runs to 11 residues. Per the germline V gene, CDR1 is DFQATT and CDR2 is SNEGSKA (reference sequence). The ends were cut back, 4 bases at V and 5 bases at J, with 8 bases in the middle.

This clone was seen a few times. In nucleotides, the CDR3 is TGTGCTAGTGGTTTGGGGGCTAGCGGAAGTATACACAATGAGCAGTTCTTC. This gives the protein CASGLGASGSIHNEQFF. The genes are TRBV12-5 and TRBJ2-1, with 7 bases identical to TRBD2. The CDR3 extends over 17 amino acids. V lost 1 base to trimming and J lost 5 bases; unmatched junction nucleotides: 11. CDR1 is LGHNT, CDR2 FRNRAP, per germline.

The genes are TRBV11-2 and TRBJ2-3; D possibly corresponds to TRBD1 (6 bases). The ends were cut back, 5 bases at V and 5 bases at J, with 14 bases in the middle. The germline V gene encodes CDR1 SGHAT and CDR2 FQNNGV. The CDR3 sequence is 14 residues long. The CDR3 DNA reads TGTGCCAGCAGCCAAAACAGGGCCAGAGATACGCAGTATTTT. Translation gives CASSQNRARDTQYF.

This chain links TRBV9 with TRBJ2-1; D not resolved. V gave up 3 bases and J gave up 6 bases, with 10 bases separating them. The CDR3 consists of 13 residues. In germline, CDR1 is SGDLS, CDR2 YYNGEE. The CDR3 here is CASSADMGNEQFF. As DNA, the CDR3 is TGTGCCAGCAGCGCAGATATGGGCAATGAGCAGTTCTTC. Variable domain in full (rest from reference TRBV9 and TRBJ2-1): DSGVTQTPKHLITATGQRVTLRCSPRSGDLSVYWYQQSLDQGLQFLIQYYNGEERAKGNILERFSAQQFPDLHSELNLSSLELGDSALYFCASSADMGNEQFFGPGTRLTVL.

This clone was counted a few times. A read error may produce the germline difference seen at one junction end. V usage is TRBV2 and J usage is TRBJ2-3; 8 bases map to TRBD2. The CDR3 totals 14 residues. CDR1 is SNHLY and CDR2 is FYNNEI in the germline V gene. The CDR3 nucleotides read TGTGCCAGCAGGGAAGCGGGAGCCACAGATACGCAGTATTTT. Its protein product is CASREAGATDTQYF.

This clone was recorded a few times. V and J are TRBV19 and TRBJ1-2; no definite D call. Trimming stripped 7 bases from V and 8 bases from J, with 11 bases between. The germline V gene has CDR1 LNHDA and CDR2 SQIVND (reference sequence). The length of the CDR3 is 11 residues. The CDR3 coding sequence is TGTGCCAGTACCGGGTTCGGCGGCTACACCTTC. Its protein is CASTGFGGYTF.

This chain links TRBV9 with TRBJ2-1, with TRBD2 identical over 8 bases. The V segment lost 4 bases and the J segment 0 bases; nucleotides outside the gene matches: 6. The V gene's germline CDR1 is SGDLS and CDR2 YYNGEE. CDR3 length: 16 residues. The CDR3 is CASSMRLASSYNEQFF. DNA of the CDR3: TGTGCCAGCAGCATGAGACTAGCGAGCTCCTACAATGAGCAGTTCTTC. Complete variable domain (other parts from reference TRBV9 and TRBJ2-1): DSGVTQTPKHLITATGQRVTLRCSPRSGDLSVYWYQQSLDQGLQFLIQYYNGEERAKGNILERFSAQQFPDLHSELNLSSLELGDSALYFCASSMRLASSYNEQFFGPGTRLTVL.

CDR3 sequence (DNA): TGCGCCAGCAGCCGAAGGCTGGCGGGGGGGCGGGAAGAGCAGTACTTC. It specifies CASSRRLAGGREEQYF. The chain carries TRBV4-3 and TRBJ2-7; TRBD2 agrees at 9 bases. Looked up from germline, CDR1 is LGHNA and CDR2 is YSLEER. The CDR3 runs 16 residues. V was pared by 4 bases and J by 7 bases, with 14 bases of the junction left unmatched.

This clone was seen only a few times. DNA for the CDR3: TGTGCCAGCAGCTTGGCCAGGGGGGAACTTACGCAGTATTTT. It encodes CASSLARGELTQYF. The chain combines TRBV5-4 with TRBJ2-3, with D possibly matching TRBD1 (7 bases). The CDR3 runs 14 residues. Germline V lookup: CDR1 SGHNT, CDR2 YYREEE (reference sequence). Trimming removed 0 bases at V and 8 bases at J, with 13 bases between.

V and J are TRBV2 and TRBJ2-1; D remains unclear. The CDR3 has 14 residues. The V gene's germline CDR1 is SNHLY and CDR2 FYNNEI. The CDR3 nucleotides are TGTGCTTCAGCGCTTTTCCCAAGCGCCAATGAGCAGTTCTTC. Amino acid sequence: CASALFPSANEQFF.

The chain carries TRBV5-6 and TRBJ2-5; 7 bases match TRBD1. This CDR3 has 14 amino acids. Germline V gene data show CDR1 as SGHDT and CDR2 as YYEEEE. Trimming cost V 3 bases and J 3 bases; bases outside gene matches: 5. CDR3 in amino acids: CASSSNRGKETQYF. In DNA, the CDR3 is TGTGCCAGCAGCTCAAACAGGGGAAAAGAGACCCAGTACTTC. The entire variable domain, with the rest obtained from reference TRBV5-6 and TRBJ2-5, is as follows: DAGVTQSPTHLIKTRGQQVTLRCSPKSGHDTVSWYQQALGQGPQFIFQYYEEEERQRGNFPDRFSGHQFPNYSSELNVNALLLGDSALYLCASSSNRGKETQYFGPGTRLLVL.

The chain uses TRBV28 and TRBJ2-7; D is perhaps TRBD1 (5 bases). The CDR3 sequence is 14 residues long. Germline V gene sequence: CDR1 MDHEN, CDR2 SYDVKM. The V end lost 3 bases, the J end lost 2 bases, and 11 bases lay between the germline ends. CDR3 residues: CASSFQGTTYEQYV. The CDR3 DNA sequence: TGTGCCAGCAGTTTCCAGGGAACGACCTACGAGCAGTACGTC.

This clone was found a few times. V and J are TRBV11-3 and TRBJ2-5, with TRBD2 matching over 9 bases. The V segment lost 5 bases and the J segment 2 bases; nucleotides outside the gene matches: 12. The CDR3 totals 17 residues. Germline CDR1 reads SGHNT; CDR2 reads YENEEA. CDR3 nucleotides: TGTGCCAGCAGCGCGCCTCGGGTAGCGGGGGCGCAAGAGACCCAGTACTTC. Residues: CASSAPRVAGAQETQYF.

This clone has more than one count but fewer than ten. The rearrangement joins TRBV2 to TRBJ2-7; D is ambiguous. Trimming took off 3 bases at V and 12 bases at J, with 18 bases between the two ends. Germline V gene sequence: CDR1 SNHLY, CDR2 FYNNEI. This CDR3 comprises 13 residues. The CDR3 DNA reads TGTGCCAGCAGTGAGACGGAGCTTCCTTGGCGGTACGTC. It translates to CASSETELPWRYV.

This clone was found a few times. The chain uses TRBV30 and TRBJ1-5; 8 bases are a match to TRBD1. The germline V gene encodes CDR1 GTSNPN and CDR2 SVGIG (reference sequence). V shed 3 bases and J 7 bases; nucleotides not matched to a gene: 8. This CDR3 contains 14 residues. CDR3 in amino acids: CAWREGQGGQPQHF. CDR3 in DNA: TGTGCCTGGAGGGAAGGACAGGGAGGCCAGCCCCAGCATTTT.